These T cell receptor beta chains were read from a single sample in a study of cytomegalovirus exposure and HLA in healthy donors. TCRdb's table, derived via immunoSEQ multiplex PCR, lists solely in-frame clones and lacks some. The profile covers roughly 150,000 clones, with around nine tenths appearing a single time and 3.3% taken by the ten largest. The specimen was PBMCs. These receptors were obtained from a woman aged 18 to 35 in good health and CMV-seropositive. Both conserved end residues are trimmed from each CDR3. D genes are given only for firm matches.

>TRBJ2-1|TRBV7-6|TRBD2
ASSFSGSSYNEQF
>TRBJ2-4|TRBV6-5|TRBD1
ASSYGDRGNIQY
>TRBJ2-7|TRBV7-2|TRBD1
ASSSIYRDRGYEQY
>TRBJ1-4|TRBV7-9|.
ASAGRLNEKLF
>TRBJ1-2|TRBV15|.
ATSSHPRGGDGYT
>TRBJ2-7|TRBV29-1|TRBD1
SVRGTGGYEQY
>TRBJ2-7|TRBV28|TRBD2
ASSVPTSGSTYEQY
>TRBJ2-3|TRBV30|TRBD2
AWSVLAGADTQY
>TRBJ2-7|TRBV2|.
ASTDGGYAYEQY
>TRBJ2-4|TRBV9|TRBD2
ASSKRGTSGRARDIQY
>TRBJ1-5|TRBV7-3|TRBD1
ASSPDRGQPQH